The entry below describes one T cell receptor beta chain. This record comes from a study of blood T cell repertoires in COVID-19. Study overall: Sites across the United States, Italy and Spain contributed samples from acute and convalescent COVID-19.

Libraries were prepared by immunoSEQ multiplex PCR; TCRdb keeps only in-frame clonotypes and omits some of them. The table lists some 150,000 clones, roughly 90% of them singletons. Germline V gene lookup returns CDR1 MNHEY and CDR2 SVGAGI. This CDR3 has 16 amino acids. V shed 4 bases and J 6 bases; nucleotides not matched to a gene: 10. Input material: peripheral blood. The clonotype comes from a woman in her sixties or seventies with COVID-19, enrolled during active disease. The J gene is TRBJ2-5, the V gene TRBV6-5, with 11 nucleotides matching TRBD2. The CDR3 sequence: CASSFLSGRAGQTQYF. The CDR3 DNA reads TGTGCCAGCAGTTTCCTTAGCGGGAGGGCCGGCCAGACCCAGTACTTC.